Below, 32 T cell receptor beta chains from the same sample are listed, as sequenced in a study of blood T cells in healthy people across ages. A second PCR, run for roughly 6 to 11 cycles, used a sample-barcoded 5' primer plus a J-beta primer mix. TCRdb independently ran MiXCR on the 5' RACE reads; one entry per CDR3 protein. The data show hundreds of thousands of distinct CDR3 sequences, with 25% seen just once and 9.4% held by the top ten. These records were also assigned to another study, of T cells of mothers and their children.

What was sequenced was blood. The receptors stem from a boy aged 5-17 years in good health.

V gene TRBV4-1 combines with J gene TRBJ1-4, with D unresolved. V gave up 3 bases and J gave up 0 bases, with 26 bases separating them. This CDR3 region has 21 residues. Germline V gives CDR1 MGHRA, CDR2 YSYEKL. Written as DNA, the CDR3 is TGCGCCAGCAGCCACCCAACTGGCTGGCAAGAGGGATCTGCAACTAATGAAAAACTGTTTTTT. Translated, it gives CASSHPTGWQEGSATNEKLFF.

V usage is TRBV12-3 or TRBV12-4 and J usage is TRBJ2-5; 8 bases map to TRBD2. The trim removed 4 bases at V and 2 bases at J, leaving 9 bases unmatched. The CDR3 is made up of 16 amino acids. CDR3 bases: TGTGCCAGCAGTTCCAAGACTAGCGAGCAACAAGAGACCCAGTACTTC. This gives the protein CASSSKTSEQQETQYF.

This clonotype was observed a handful of times. V usage is TRBV5-5 and J usage is TRBJ2-5, with 8 bases aligning to TRBD2. TRBJ2-1 matches the DNA end more closely, so the J call is doubtful. CDR1 is SGHKS, CDR2 YYEKEE, per germline (reference sequence). The CDR3 runs 16 residues. The CDR3 protein is CASSPREGRTINEQFF. For the CDR3, the DNA is TGTGCCAGCAGCCCACGGGAGGGACGGACTATCAATGAGCAGTTCTTC.

This clonotype was detected only a few times. The CDR3 bases are TGTGCCAGCAGAGCAGGGAATGCTGGGGCCAACGTCCTGACTTTC. Amino acids: CASRAGNAGANVLTF. The chain employs TRBV2 and TRBJ2-6, with D possibly matching TRBD1 (5 bases). V was pared by 6 bases and J by 2 bases, with 11 bases between. CDR1 is SNHLY, CDR2 FYNNEI, per germline. This CDR3 comprises 15 residues.

V usage is TRBV5-5 and J usage is TRBJ2-5; D uncertain. The CDR3 sequence is 18 residues long. Trimming removed 4 bases at V and 2 bases at J, with 24 bases between. Germline lookup yields CDR1 SGHKS and CDR2 YYEKEE (reference sequence). The CDR3 here is CASSRTIASLGEQETQYF. The CDR3 DNA reads TGTGCCAGCAGCAGAACAATTGCCTCCTTGGGTGAACAAGAGACCCAGTACTTC.

This clonotype was detected a few times. The V gene is TRBV7-8, the J gene TRBJ2-6, with TRBD1 matching over 7 bases. Per the germline V gene, CDR1 is SGHVS and CDR2 is FQNEAQ. The CDR3 runs to 18 residues. The V and J ends lost 7 bases and 0 bases, in that order; junction bases with no gene match: 12. The CDR3 sequence is CASIRLRTGNSGANVLTF. The DNA for the CDR3 is TGTGCCAGCATCCGTTTAAGGACAGGAAACTCTGGGGCCAACGTCCTGACTTTC.

This clonotype occurred many times. The J gene is TRBJ2-5, the V gene TRBV29-1; D might be TRBD1 or TRBD2, each matching 5 bases. V was clipped by 7 bases and J by 2 bases, with 14 bases between them. Germline CDR1 and CDR2: SQVTM and ANQGSEA. The CDR3 spans 13 residues. The CDR3, as DNA: TGCAGCGGAACGAGGGGCAGGCAAGAGACCCAGTACTTC. Protein product: CSGTRGRQETQYF.

Only a few counts were recorded for this clonotype. The chain couples TRBV20-1 to TRBJ2-7; 7 nucleotides match TRBD2. The CDR3 is 16 residues long. CDR1 DFQATT and CDR2 SNEGSKA come from the germline V gene (reference sequence). Trimming took 0 bases from V and 1 from J; bases not matched to a gene: 9. Here the CDR3 DNA reads TGCAGTGCTAGAGACCCGAACGGGGGGTTATCCTACGAGCAGTACTTC. Its protein is CSARDPNGGLSYEQYF.

The chain uses TRBV4-1 and TRBJ2-3; 11 bases are a match to TRBD1. The CDR3 runs to 18 residues. Trimming removed 1 base from V and 9 bases from J; junction bases left unmatched: 15. Germline V CDR1 and CDR2: MGHRA, YSYEKL. CDR3 residues: CASSQAQWTGTGGDTQYF. CDR3 sequence (DNA): TGCGCCAGCAGCCAAGCCCAATGGACCGGGACAGGGGGTGACACGCAGTATTTT.

The CDR3 coding sequence is TGTGCCAGCAGGGACAGGAGTCAAGACATTCAGTACTTC. The encoded protein is CASRDRSQDIQYF. This chain links TRBV27 with TRBJ2-4; 7 bases match TRBD1. Germline CDR1 reads MNHEY; CDR2 reads SMNVEV (reference sequence). With 6 bases clipped from V and 8 bases from J, the junction kept 7 bases outside the gene matches. This CDR3 has 13 amino acids.

This chain connects TRBV7-9 to TRBJ2-3; maybe TRBD2 (7 bases). V was trimmed by 5 bases and J by 7 bases, leaving 22 bases between them. This CDR3 is built from 16 residues. Per the germline V gene, CDR1 is SEHNR and CDR2 is FQNEAQ (reference sequence). The chain's CDR3 is CASSQLQGGYGNTQYF. The CDR3 DNA is TGTGCCAGCAGCCAACTACAGGGAGGGTACGGAAATACGCAGTATTTT.

The rearrangement links TRBV29-1 to TRBJ2-1; possible D gene TRBD2, 6 bases. There are 14 residues in the CDR3. In germline, CDR1 is SQVTM, CDR2 ANQGSEA. V dropped 6 bases and J dropped 2 bases, with 14 bases sitting between them. CDR3 nucleotides: TGCAGCGTCCTAGCGAAACTCGCCTACAATGAGCAGTTCTTC. This gives the protein CSVLAKLAYNEQFF.

The chain combines TRBV6-1 with TRBJ2-7; D uncertain. CDR3 length: 11 residues. Germline V lookup: CDR1 MNHNS, CDR2 SASEGT. Between the trimmed V and J ends, which lost 3 bases and 6 bases, there was a span of 6 bases. CDR3 region: CASSESSEQYF. CDR3 sequence (DNA): TGTGCCAGCAGTGAGAGTTCCGAGCAGTACTTC.

This chain joins TRBV7-6 and TRBJ1-1; D might be TRBD1 (5 bases). Per germline, CDR1 SGHVS and CDR2 FNYEAQ. The CDR3 totals 14 residues. The V and J ends lost 1 base and 5 bases respectively, with 11 bases between them. The CDR3 nucleotides are TGTGCCAGCAGCTTAGAAGCCAGGGAGACTGAAGCTTTCTTT. Its protein product is CASSLEARETEAFF. The full variable domain, its missing parts supplied by reference TRBV7-6 and TRBJ1-1, is GAGVSQSPRYKVTKRGQDVALRCDPISGHVSLYWYRQALGQGPEFLTYFNYEAQQDKSGLPNDRFSAERPEGSISTLTIQRTEQRDSAMYRCASSLEARETEAFFGQGTRLTVV.

The chain is built from TRBV5-6 and TRBJ1-2, with unresolved D. The CDR3 length is 15 residues. The ends were cut back, 4 bases at V and 0 bases at J, with 13 bases in the middle. The germline gives CDR1 SGHDT, CDR2 YYEEEE. CDR3 bases: TGTGCCAGCAGCCTCGACGGGATAGCTAACTATGGCTACACCTTC. This sequence encodes CASSLDGIANYGYTF.

This clonotype was recorded a few times. The rearrangement uses TRBV27 and TRBJ2-5, with D possibly being TRBD1 (6 bases). Gene TRBJ2-7 matches the end of the DNA better, so the J call may be wrong. CDR3 length equals 14 residues. The germline V gene has CDR1 MNHEY and CDR2 SMNVEV (reference sequence). The CDR3, as DNA: TGTGCCAGCAGTCCCCGGGACATCTCCTACGAGCAGTACTTC. Translating it yields CASSPRDISYEQYF.

The chain employs TRBV14 and TRBJ2-5; D perhaps matches TRBD2 (5 bases). Trimming cost V 4 bases and J 5 bases, with 20 bases left between them. The length of the CDR3 is 16 residues. Germline CDR1 reads SGHDN; CDR2 reads FVKESK. Here the CDR3 reads CASSPHSSFLAETQYF. The CDR3 DNA sequence: TGTGCCAGCAGCCCACACTCTAGCTTCCTCGCCGAGACCCAGTACTTC.

V and J are TRBV20-1 and TRBJ2-3, with D tentatively TRBD2 (6 bases). Germline CDR1 is DFQATT and CDR2 is SNEGSKA (reference sequence). The CDR3 totals 14 residues. V was trimmed by 1 base and J by 4 bases, leaving 12 bases between them. This CDR3 is CSARAASSADTQYF. In DNA form, the CDR3 reads TGCAGTGCTAGAGCGGCCTCTAGCGCAGATACGCAGTATTTT.

The gene calls are TRBV7-9 and TRBJ2-5, with D perhaps matching TRBD1 (5 bases). CDR3 length: 15 residues. V lost 6 bases and J 3 bases, leaving 17 bases between the germline ends. Germline loops: CDR1 SEHNR, CDR2 FQNEAQ (reference sequence). CDR3 residues: CASSPPTVIEETQYF. CDR3 DNA: TGTGCCAGCAGTCCCCCGACAGTAATCGAAGAGACCCAGTACTTC.

The chain employs TRBV2 and TRBJ2-2; D is uncertain. The germline V gene encodes CDR1 SNHLY and CDR2 FYNNEI. The CDR3 extends over 14 amino acids. Trimming cost V 3 bases and J 4 bases, with 9 bases left between them. For the CDR3, the DNA is TGTGCCAGCAGTGAGTTCAGTATCACCGGGGAGCTGTTTTTT. It specifies CASSEFSITGELFF.

This clonotype turned up a few times. The J gene is TRBJ2-5, the V gene TRBV20-1; D may correspond to TRBD1 or TRBD2 (6 bases each). CDR1 and CDR2 from the germline V gene are DFQATT and SNEGSKA (reference sequence). The CDR3 sequence is 13 residues long. V shed 6 bases and J shed 5 bases, with 16 bases lying between them. The CDR3 DNA follows: TGCAGTGCCCACCGCCCGGGGGCTGAGACCCAGTACTTC. It translates to CSAHRPGAETQYF.

This clonotype came up a few times. CDR3 sequence: CSFWDLTWEQYF. CDR3 DNA sequence: TGCAGCTTCTGGGACCTCACCTGGGAGCAGTACTTC. This chain connects TRBV29-1 to TRBJ2-5, with D possibly being TRBD1 or TRBD2 (5 bases each). This CDR3 has 12 amino acids. Germline assignment: CDR1 SQVTM and CDR2 ANQGSEA. Between the trimmed V and J ends, which lost 8 bases and 11 bases, there was a span of 21 bases.

This clonotype appeared once. This chain links TRBV29-1 with TRBJ2-3, with a tentative D call TRBD1 (5 bases). The CDR3 spans 14 residues. In germline, CDR1 is SQVTM, CDR2 ANQGSEA. V lost 0 bases and J 4 bases, leaving 11 bases between the germline ends. CDR3 bases: TGCAGCGTTGAAGATCTTGACAGCGCAGATACGCAGTATTTT. It translates to CSVEDLDSADTQYF.

This clonotype came up a few times. The chain employs TRBV28 and TRBJ2-1; 10 nucleotides align to TRBD1. The J call is uncertain, as TRBJ2-5 better fits the DNA end. The V gene's germline CDR1 is MDHEN and CDR2 SYDVKM. The CDR3 runs 14 residues. The CDR3: CASSRRDRGETQYF. The DNA of the CDR3 is TGTGCCAGCAGTCGGAGGGACAGGGGAGAGACCCAGTACTTC.

V is TRBV3-1 and J is TRBJ2-7; 8 bases fit TRBD1. Germline CDR1 and CDR2: LGHDT and YNNKEL (reference sequence). CDR3 length: 14 amino acids. Trimming removed 4 bases from V and 7 bases from J; junction bases left unmatched: 9. The CDR3: CASSPAGGTGEQYF. The CDR3 DNA reads as TGTGCCAGCAGCCCGGCAGGGGGCACGGGAGAGCAGTACTTC.

This clonotype has just a few counts. In DNA form, the CDR3 reads TGCAGCGTTGGGTTGGGCGGGAGTGGCAATGAGCAGTTCTTC. This encodes CSVGLGGSGNEQFF. The V gene is TRBV29-1, the J gene TRBJ2-1; TRBD2 matches at 7 bases. The V segment lost 4 bases and the J segment 6 bases; nucleotides outside the gene matches: 9. The CDR3 runs 14 residues. Germline V CDR1 and CDR2: SQVTM, ANQGSEA.

A few counts support this clonotype. In DNA, the CDR3 is TGCAGCGCCTTGGACCTTCATACGCAGTATTTT. This encodes CSALDLHTQYF. The chain uses TRBV29-1 and TRBJ2-3; no reliable D call. The CDR3 runs to 11 residues. V lost 7 bases to trimming and J lost 7 bases, with 12 bases between them. Germline CDR1 is SQVTM and CDR2 is ANQGSEA.

This clonotype was observed a handful of times. V is TRBV3-1 and J is TRBJ2-7, with TRBD2 matching 10 bases. The CDR3 runs to 16 residues. CDR1 LGHDT and CDR2 YNNKEL come from the germline V gene (reference sequence). V lost 1 base, J lost 7 bases, and 10 bases stayed unmatched. The chain's CDR3 is CASSQGAGTSVGEQYF. The CDR3 coding sequence is TGTGCCAGCAGCCAAGGCGCGGGGACTAGCGTGGGGGAGCAGTACTTC.

This clonotype was seen more than once but under ten times. The V call is TRBV7-9, the J call TRBJ1-4; D is undetermined. Germline values: CDR1 SEHNR, CDR2 FQNEAQ (reference sequence). This CDR3 is built from 12 residues. V dropped 0 bases and J dropped 8 bases, with 4 bases sitting between them. CDR3 loop: CASSLAWEKLFF. The CDR3 DNA reads TGTGCCAGCAGCTTAGCCTGGGAAAAACTGTTTTTT.

This clonotype was detected a few times. The rearrangement links TRBV4-3 to TRBJ2-1; possibly TRBD1 for D (5 bases). The J call may be incorrect, as the DNA end agrees better with TRBJ2-7. CDR1 and CDR2 (germline): LGHNA, YSLEER. This CDR3 has 16 amino acids. The CDR3 here is CASSQGPGRATYEQYF. The CDR3 DNA reads TGCGCCAGCAGCCAAGGACCTGGCAGGGCGACCTACGAGCAGTACTTC.

There are a few counts of this clonotype. The CDR3 DNA sequence: TGTGCCATCTTAGGGCCAGATACGCAGTATTTT. Its protein is CAILGPDTQYF. The V call is TRBV27, the J call TRBJ2-3, with unresolved D. Deletions cut 10 bases from V and 4 bases from J, with 9 bases between. The CDR3 has 11 amino acids. CDR1 is MNHEY, CDR2 SMNVEV, per germline (reference sequence).

There are a few counts of this clonotype. The chain links TRBV29-1 to TRBJ2-5, with a possible D match to TRBD2 (7 bases). The end of the DNA is better explained by TRBJ2-7, so the J call may be wrong. The CDR3 has 15 amino acids. Germline CDR1 SQVTM, CDR2 ANQGSEA. The CDR3 sequence is CSVGEGEGVLDEQYF. CDR3 nucleotides: TGCAGCGTTGGGGAGGGAGAGGGGGTTTTGGACGAGCAGTACTTC.